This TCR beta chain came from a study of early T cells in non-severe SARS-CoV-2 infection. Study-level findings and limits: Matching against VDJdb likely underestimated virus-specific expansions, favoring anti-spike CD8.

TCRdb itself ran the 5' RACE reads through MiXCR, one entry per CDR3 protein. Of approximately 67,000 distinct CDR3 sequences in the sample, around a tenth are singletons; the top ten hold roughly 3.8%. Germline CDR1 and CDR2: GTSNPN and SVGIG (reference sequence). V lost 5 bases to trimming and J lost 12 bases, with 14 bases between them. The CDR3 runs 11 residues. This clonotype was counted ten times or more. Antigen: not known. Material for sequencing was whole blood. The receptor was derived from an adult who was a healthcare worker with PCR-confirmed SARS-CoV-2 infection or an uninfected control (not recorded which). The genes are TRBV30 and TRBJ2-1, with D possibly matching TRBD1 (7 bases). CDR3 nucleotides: TGTGCCTGGGGCGGGGCAGGGGGGCAGTTCTTC. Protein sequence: CAWGGAGGQFF.